Presented here are 18 T cell receptor beta chains from one specimen sequenced in a study of blood T cells in healthy people across ages. Sample-barcoded 5' priming and a J-beta primer mix drove a second PCR of about 6 to 11 cycles. Each CDR3 protein gets one entry after TCRdb re-called the 5' RACE reads with MiXCR. The sample carries hundreds of thousands of distinct CDR3 sequences, around 28% recorded once. Sequencing was done on a sample of blood. Receptors were obtained from a woman of 80 years or more in good health.

On this clonotype itself: A much larger clone lies a single base off, so this may be a read error. The rearrangement joins TRBV20-1 to TRBJ2-1; D might be TRBD1 (6 bases). The DNA end favors TRBJ2-7, so the J call may be wrong. CDR3 size: 13 residues. Germline V lookup: CDR1 DFQATT, CDR2 SNEGSKA (reference sequence). The CDR3 nucleotides are TGCAGTGCTAGAGGGGACACCTACAATGAGCAGTACTTC. Protein: CSARGDTYNEQYF.

This clonotype was seen a handful of times. The chain carries TRBV6-5 and TRBJ1-6; D uncertain. CDR1 is MNHEY and CDR2 is SVGAGI in the germline V gene. The CDR3 spans 14 residues. V lost 8 bases to trimming and J lost 2 bases, with 10 bases between them. The CDR3 nucleotides are TGTGCCAGCCAGATCCGGCCCTATAATTCACCCCTCCACTTT. Residues: CASQIRPYNSPLHF.

V usage is TRBV7-9 and J usage is TRBJ1-1; D may be TRBD1 (5 bases). The V gene lost 5 bases and the J gene lost 4 bases, with 20 bases spanning the gap. The CDR3 has 16 residues. Looked up from germline, CDR1 is SEHNR and CDR2 is FQNEAQ (reference sequence). The DNA of the CDR3 is TGTGCCAGCAGCCGCGTAGGGGCATCCCGCGGCACTGAAGCTTTCTTT. It yields the protein CASSRVGASRGTEAFF. Combining the CDR3 with reference TRBV7-9 and TRBJ1-1 gives the whole variable domain DTGVSQNPRHKITKRGQNVTFRCDPISEHNRLYWYRQTLGQGPEFLTYFQNEAQLEKSRLLSDRFSAERPKGSFSTLEIQRTEQGDSAMYLCASSRVGASRGTEAFFGQGTRLTVV.

This clonotype came up many times. The gene calls are TRBV7-2 and TRBJ2-5, with D perhaps matching TRBD1 or TRBD2 (5 bases each). Trimming took 5 bases from V and 2 from J, leaving 15 bases between them. The CDR3 is 15 amino acids. CDR1 and CDR2 from the germline V gene are SGHTA and FQGNSA. In DNA, the CDR3 is TGTGCCAGCAGCCGGGGAAGACAGAGACAAGAGACCCAGTACTTC. Amino acid sequence: CASSRGRQRQETQYF.

The chain couples TRBV14 to TRBJ2-5, with 9 bases identical to TRBD1. The last part of the DNA fits TRBJ2-1 better; the J call may be wrong. Germline assignment: CDR1 SGHDN and CDR2 FVKESK. The CDR3 sequence is 16 residues long. The CDR3: CASSLPRGQGQETQFF. CDR3 coding DNA: TGTGCCAGCAGCCTCCCTAGAGGACAGGGGCAAGAGACCCAGTTCTTC.

The chain couples TRBV5-1 to TRBJ1-3; tentative D call: TRBD1 (5 bases). In germline, CDR1 is SGHRS, CDR2 YFSETQ. This CDR3 region has 14 residues. V gave up 4 bases and J gave up 3 bases, with 11 bases separating them. The CDR3 protein is CASSEGPGGNTIYF. The CDR3 DNA follows: TGCGCCAGCAGCGAGGGGCCGGGTGGAAACACCATATATTTT.

The rearrangement links TRBV20-1 to TRBJ2-3; tentative D call: TRBD2 (5 bases). The germline gives CDR1 DFQATT, CDR2 SNEGSKA (reference sequence). CDR3 length equals 14 residues. Trimming shortened V by 4 bases and J by 5 bases, and 16 bases separated the two germline ends. CDR3 region: CSANGKPVGDTQYF. CDR3 DNA sequence: TGCAGTGCTAACGGGAAGCCAGTGGGAGATACGCAGTATTTT.

This clonotype has a count of ten or more. J is TRBJ2-3 and V is TRBV20-1; D is undetermined. Germline loops: CDR1 DFQATT, CDR2 SNEGSKA (reference sequence). This CDR3 region has 13 residues. The V end was cut by 6 bases, the J end by 0 bases, with 10 bases between. The CDR3 nucleotides read TGCAGTGCCAGTGAGCCTAGCACAGATACGCAGTATTTT. It codes for CSASEPSTDTQYF.

The CDR3 loop is CASSPHPGGGETQYF. DNA for the CDR3: TGTGCCAGCTCACCACACCCAGGAGGAGGAGAGACCCAGTACTTC. V and J are TRBV18 and TRBJ2-5, with D possibly TRBD2 on 5 matching bases. CDR1 is KGHSH and CDR2 is LQKENI in the germline V gene. V lost 1 base, J lost 4 bases, and 13 bases lay in between. The CDR3 consists of 15 residues.

This clonotype has just one count. A clone one base away is much larger, so this may be a read error. The CDR3 region is CASSPSGTGGRDAQYF. Written as DNA, the CDR3 is TGTGCCAGCAGTCCATCCGGGACAGGGGGCAGGGATGCGCAGTATTTT. The chain is built from TRBV12-3 or TRBV12-4 and TRBJ2-3; 12 bases map to TRBD1. The CDR3 runs to 16 residues. The junction had 13 bases not matched to a gene; V was cut back by 5 bases and J by 10 bases.

This clonotype appeared many times. The CDR3 DNA sequence: TGTGCCAGCAGTTTCCTGTCCCTGGCGGGGGACTACGAGCAGTACTTC. Translating gives CASSFLSLAGDYEQYF. This rearrangement joins TRBV27 to TRBJ2-7; 7 bases line up with TRBD2. With 3 bases clipped from V and 3 bases from J, the junction kept 11 bases outside the gene matches. Per germline, CDR1 MNHEY and CDR2 SMNVEV (reference sequence). The CDR3 extends over 16 amino acids.

As concerns this clonotype: Its ends do not fully match the called genes, so a read error is possible. The chain couples TRBV28 to TRBJ2-1; D tentatively fits TRBD1 or TRBD2 (5 bases each). Per the germline V gene, CDR1 is MDHEN and CDR2 is SYDVKM. The CDR3 has 13 residues. The CDR3 DNA sequence: TGCGCCAGCAGTTTGGATCAGAGGGACCAGCAGTTCTTC. It specifies CASSLDQRDQQFF.

This clonotype was seen repeatedly, ten times or more. The rearrangement joins TRBV6-6 to TRBJ2-1; TRBD2 matches at 7 bases. With V trimmed by 6 bases and J by 6 bases, 17 bases remained unmatched. The CDR3 length is 17 residues. Per the germline V gene, CDR1 is MNHNY and CDR2 is SVGAGI (reference sequence). The CDR3 sequence: CASSQRSAGVTVNEQFF. CDR3 in DNA: TGTGCCAGCAGCCAACGTTCTGCGGGGGTGACGGTCAATGAGCAGTTCTTC.

The chain employs TRBV5-1 and TRBJ2-5, with D possibly being TRBD2 (6 bases). Trimming shortened V by 7 bases and J by 6 bases, and 19 bases separated the two germline ends. CDR1 is SGHRS and CDR2 is YFSETQ in the germline V gene. This CDR3 comprises 14 residues. For the CDR3, the DNA is TGCGCCAGCGCTTCGTCTGGCGGGGTGAAGACCCAGTACTTC. Its translation is CASASSGGVKTQYF.

This clonotype was counted ten times or more. This rearrangement joins TRBV20-1 to TRBJ2-3; 8 bases map to TRBD1. This CDR3 is built from 12 residues. V lost 7 bases to trimming and J lost 2 bases; unmatched junction nucleotides: 2. Germline CDR1 DFQATT, CDR2 SNEGSKA (reference sequence). CDR3 sequence reads: CSGQGNTDTQYF. CDR3 DNA: TGCAGTGGACAGGGGAACACAGATACGCAGTATTTT.

In the case of this clonotype: A single base separates this from a much larger clone, so it may be a read error. The chain links TRBV9 to TRBJ2-1; possibly TRBD2 for D (7 bases). Per the germline V gene, CDR1 is SGDLS and CDR2 is YYNGEE. V lost 0 bases to trimming and J lost 8 bases, with 12 bases between them. This CDR3 contains 14 residues. The CDR3: CASSVGGGGDEQFF. In nucleotides, the CDR3 is TGTGCCAGCAGCGTAGGAGGCGGGGGCGATGAGCAGTTCTTC.

As for this clonotype: Relative to the germline gene, one junction end is altered; a read error may explain this. The J gene is TRBJ2-3, the V gene TRBV12-3 or TRBV12-4; D is possibly TRBD1 or TRBD2 (5 bases each). The CDR3 is 14 residues long. The CDR3 coding sequence is TGTGCAGATAGCCTAGGGACGAGAGCAGATGCGCAGTATTTT. Protein sequence: CADSLGTRADAQYF.

The V and J genes are TRBV10-3 and TRBJ2-7; the D gene is possibly TRBD1 (6 bases). Germline-derived CDR1 and CDR2 are ENHRY and SYGVKD. The CDR3 contains 13 residues. V lost 5 bases, J lost 6 bases, and 14 bases lay in between. CDR3 DNA sequence: TGTGCCATCAGTACCGGTAAAGGGGGCGAGCAGTACTTC. This encodes CAISTGKGGEQYF.